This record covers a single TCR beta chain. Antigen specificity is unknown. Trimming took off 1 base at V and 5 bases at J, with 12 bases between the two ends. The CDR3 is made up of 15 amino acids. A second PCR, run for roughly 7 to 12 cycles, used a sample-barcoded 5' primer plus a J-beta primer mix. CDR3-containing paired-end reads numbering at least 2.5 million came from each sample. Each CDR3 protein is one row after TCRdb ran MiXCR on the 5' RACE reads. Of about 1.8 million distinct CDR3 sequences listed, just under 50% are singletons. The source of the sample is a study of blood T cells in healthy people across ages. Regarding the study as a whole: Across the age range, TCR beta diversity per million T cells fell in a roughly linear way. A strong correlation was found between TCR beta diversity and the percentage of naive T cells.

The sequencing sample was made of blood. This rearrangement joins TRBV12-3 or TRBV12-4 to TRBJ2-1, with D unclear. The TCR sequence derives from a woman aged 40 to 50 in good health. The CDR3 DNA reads TGTGCCAGCAGTTTAGTCAGCCGTCGAGACAATGAGCAGTTCTTC. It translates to CASSLVSRRDNEQFF.